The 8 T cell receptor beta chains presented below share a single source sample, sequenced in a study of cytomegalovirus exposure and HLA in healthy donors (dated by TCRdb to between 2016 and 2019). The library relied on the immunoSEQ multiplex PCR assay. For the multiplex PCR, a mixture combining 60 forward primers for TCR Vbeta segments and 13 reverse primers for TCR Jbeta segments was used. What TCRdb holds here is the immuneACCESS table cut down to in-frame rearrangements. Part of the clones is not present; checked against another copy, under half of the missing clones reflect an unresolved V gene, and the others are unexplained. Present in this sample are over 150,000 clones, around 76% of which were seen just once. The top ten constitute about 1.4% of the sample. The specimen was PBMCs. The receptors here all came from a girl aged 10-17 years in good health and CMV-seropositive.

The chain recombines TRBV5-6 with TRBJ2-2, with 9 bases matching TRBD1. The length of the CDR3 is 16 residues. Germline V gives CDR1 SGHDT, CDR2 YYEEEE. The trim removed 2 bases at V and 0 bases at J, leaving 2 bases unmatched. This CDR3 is CASSFGDRANTGELFF. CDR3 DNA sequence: TGTGCCAGCAGCTTCGGGGACAGGGCGAACACCGGGGAGCTGTTTTTT.

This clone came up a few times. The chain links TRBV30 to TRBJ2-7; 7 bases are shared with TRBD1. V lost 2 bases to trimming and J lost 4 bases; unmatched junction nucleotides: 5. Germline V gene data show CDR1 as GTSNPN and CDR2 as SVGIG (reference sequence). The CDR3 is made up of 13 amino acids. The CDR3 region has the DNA TGTGCCTGGAGTATGGGACAGTCTTACGAGCAGTACTTC. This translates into CAWSMGQSYEQYF.

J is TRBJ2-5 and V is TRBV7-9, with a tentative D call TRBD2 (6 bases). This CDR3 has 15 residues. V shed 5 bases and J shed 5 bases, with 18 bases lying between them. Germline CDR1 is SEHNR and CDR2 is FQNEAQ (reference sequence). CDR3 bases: TGTGCCAGCAGCGACCCCGGCGGGGAAGGCGAGACCCAGTACTTC. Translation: CASSDPGGEGETQYF.

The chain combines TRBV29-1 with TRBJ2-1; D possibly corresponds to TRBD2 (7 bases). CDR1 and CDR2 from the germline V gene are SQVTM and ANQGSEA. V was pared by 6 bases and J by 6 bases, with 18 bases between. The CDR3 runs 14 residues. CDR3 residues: CSVRGGTPGNEQFF. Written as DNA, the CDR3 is TGCAGCGTGAGGGGGGGGACTCCCGGCAATGAGCAGTTCTTC.

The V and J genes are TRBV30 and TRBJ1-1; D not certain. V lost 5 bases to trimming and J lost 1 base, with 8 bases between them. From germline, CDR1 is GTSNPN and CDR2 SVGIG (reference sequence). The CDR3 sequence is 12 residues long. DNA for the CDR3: TGTGCCTGGGATGCGTGGAACACTGAAGCTTTCTTT. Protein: CAWDAWNTEAFF.

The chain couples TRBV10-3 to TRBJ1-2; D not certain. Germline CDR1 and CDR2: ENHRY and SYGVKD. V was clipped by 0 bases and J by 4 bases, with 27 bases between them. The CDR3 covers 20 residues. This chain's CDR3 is CAISESSGRAGLGTIYGYTF. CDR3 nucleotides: TGTGCCATCAGTGAGTCTAGTGGGCGGGCAGGACTCGGTACTATCTATGGCTACACCTTC.

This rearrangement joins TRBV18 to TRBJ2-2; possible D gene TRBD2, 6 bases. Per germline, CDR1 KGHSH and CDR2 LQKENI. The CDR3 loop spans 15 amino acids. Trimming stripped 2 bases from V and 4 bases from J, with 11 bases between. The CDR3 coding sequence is TGTGCCAGCTCACCAGGGGATAGCGGCACCGGGGAGCTGTTTTTT. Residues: CASSPGDSGTGELFF.

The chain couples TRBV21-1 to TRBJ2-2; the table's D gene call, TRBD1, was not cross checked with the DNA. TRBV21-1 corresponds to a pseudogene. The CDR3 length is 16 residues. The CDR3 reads CASSSYTGTGVGELFF. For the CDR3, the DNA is TGTGCCAGCAGCAGTTATACCGGGACAGGGGTTGGGGAGCTGTTTTTT.